The 8 T cell receptor beta chains reported below all come from one sample, sequenced in a study of graft-versus-host responses after intestinal transplantation. Profiling relied on immunoSEQ multiplex PCR, and the TCRdb table lists in-frame clones only, not all of them. Altogether 2,000 to 2,500 clones are present, roughly 93% being singletons, with the ten largest covering about 1.5%. Sequenced here: PBMCs, sampled about 20 days after intestinal transplant. The receptors were gathered from a human patient who received an intestinal transplant, so some T cells may come from the graft donor.

The chain is built from TRBV18 and TRBJ1-1; 7 bases match TRBD1. This CDR3 comprises 15 residues. Germline V gene lookup returns CDR1 KGHSH and CDR2 LQKENI. V shed 2 bases and J 2 bases; nucleotides not matched to a gene: 5. The CDR3 here is CASSPDRDTNTEAFF. CDR3 in DNA: TGTGCCAGCTCACCAGACAGGGACACTAACACTGAAGCTTTCTTT.

This sequence joins TRBV4-3 and TRBJ1-1; TRBD1 matches at 8 bases. CDR3 length: 16 residues. With V trimmed by 0 bases and J by 2 bases, 5 bases remained unmatched. The germline V gene has CDR1 LGHNA and CDR2 YSLEER. CDR3 amino acids: CASSQDPGQANTEAFF. CDR3 bases: TGCGCCAGCAGCCAAGATCCGGGACAGGCTAACACTGAAGCTTTCTTT.

The sample holds one count of this clone. The chain joins TRBV5-1 to TRBJ1-1; the D gene is possibly TRBD1 (5 bases). CDR3 length: 15 residues. Trimming took off 0 bases at V and 1 base at J, with 10 bases between the two ends. Germline CDR1 SGHRS, CDR2 YFSETQ. The CDR3 coding sequence is TGCGCCAGCAGCTTGGTTAGGGGTACGAACACTGAAGCTTTCTTT. The encoded protein is CASSLVRGTNTEAFF.

The V and J genes are TRBV6-1 and TRBJ1-4, with 7 bases matching TRBD1. The CDR3 spans 17 residues. The germline V gene has CDR1 MNHNS and CDR2 SASEGT. V lost 4 bases and J lost 3; bases outside the gene matches: 11. Here the CDR3 reads CASSAWTGPIPNEKLFF. Here the CDR3 DNA reads TGTGCCAGCAGTGCATGGACAGGCCCCATACCTAATGAAAAACTGTTTTTT.

The rearrangement uses TRBV4-1 and TRBJ1-6, with D uncertain. Germline CDR1 MGHRA, CDR2 YSYEKL. The CDR3 spans 16 residues. V lost 6 bases, J lost 9 bases, and 21 bases lay in between. The CDR3 nucleotides read TGCGCCAGCAGTCCAACATTTACGGGGAAGGGTTCACCCCTCCACTTT. This translates into CASSPTFTGKGSPLHF.

Here the CDR3 reads CASSLRQSGGYYNEQFF. CDR3 bases: TGTGCCAGCAGCTTACGTCAAAGCGGGGGGTACTACAATGAGCAGTTCTTC. The rearrangement uses TRBV7-9 and TRBJ2-1, with TRBD2 identical over 9 bases. Trimming cost V 2 bases and J 3 bases; bases outside gene matches: 8. The CDR3 spans 17 residues. Looked up from germline, CDR1 is SEHNR and CDR2 is FQNEAQ (reference sequence).

The chain has TRBV7-9 and TRBJ2-5; 7 bases are shared with TRBD1. The trim removed 5 bases at V and 5 bases at J, leaving 14 bases unmatched. CDR1 and CDR2 (germline): SEHNR, FQNEAQ (reference sequence). This CDR3 is 16 amino acids long. CDR3 in DNA: TGTGCCAGCAGCCTCGGCCCGACAGGGACGGTTGAGACCCAGTACTTC. As protein: CASSLGPTGTVETQYF.

This chain uses TRBV7-8 with TRBJ1-2; 9 bases line up with TRBD1. Trimming at V came to 5 bases and at J to 0 bases, leaving 4 bases not matched to a gene. The germline V gene has CDR1 SGHVS and CDR2 FQNEAQ. The CDR3 extends over 15 amino acids. CDR3 loop: CASSPDRGTNYGYTF. In DNA, the CDR3 is TGTGCCAGCAGCCCCGACAGGGGGACTAACTATGGCTACACCTTC.